A single sample is the source of the 30 T cell receptor beta chains below, sequenced in a study of technical replicates of blood from several donors. The protocol was immunoSEQ multiplex PCR, while the TCRdb copy is restricted to in-frame clones and leaves out a portion. This sample yields about 79,000 clones, of which 90% to 95% are seen a single time; about 0.24% belongs to the top ten. The sequencing sample was made of T cells isolated from PBMCs. Receptors originate from a human donor in good health.

This clone has only a few counts. The genes are TRBV25-1 and TRBJ2-5, with TRBD1 as a possible D gene (6 bases). Germline-derived CDR1 and CDR2 are MGHDK and SYGVNS. Trimming removed 8 bases from V and 2 bases from J, with 18 bases in between. CDR3 length: 15 amino acids. CDR3 sequence: CASGRGSGAQETQYF. The CDR3 region has the DNA TGTGCCAGCGGAAGGGGTTCAGGGGCACAAGAGACCCAGTACTTC.

The J gene is TRBJ1-2, the V gene TRBV5-1, with 9 nucleotides matching TRBD1. The V gene end was trimmed by 4 bases and the J gene end by 8 bases; junction bases not matched to a gene: 15. CDR3 length: 16 residues. From germline, CDR1 is SGHRS and CDR2 YFSETQ. The CDR3 DNA is TGCGCCAGCAGCGAGGGGGCCCTAACAGGGGGCGGAGGCTACACCTTC. It translates to CASSEGALTGGGGYTF.

The J gene is TRBJ2-5, the V gene TRBV6-1, with 13 bases fitting TRBD2. The CDR3 covers 13 residues. The germline CDR1 and CDR2 sequences are MNHNS and SASEGT. Trimming at V came to 7 bases and at J to 5 bases, leaving 1 base not matched to a gene. CDR3 residues: CASTTSGRETQYF. As DNA, the CDR3 is TGTGCCAGCACGACTAGCGGGAGGGAGACCCAGTACTTC.

J is TRBJ1-4 and V is TRBV5-1; no clear D. CDR1 and CDR2 (germline): SGHRS, YFSETQ. This CDR3 comprises 15 residues. V was trimmed by 0 bases and J by 0 bases, leaving 6 bases between them. The CDR3 DNA reads as TGCGCCAGCAGCTTGGAGCCTACAACTAATGAAAAACTGTTTTTT. This codes for CASSLEPTTNEKLFF.

The chain recombines TRBV11-3 with TRBJ1-1; 10 positions match TRBD1. The germline CDR1 and CDR2 sequences are SGHNT and YENEEA. Trimming removed 5 bases from V and 5 bases from J; junction bases left unmatched: 2. The CDR3 runs 13 residues. The CDR3 region has the DNA TGTGCCAGCAGCCCGGACAGGGGGACTGAAGCTTTCTTT. This gives the protein CASSPDRGTEAFF.

The rearrangement uses TRBV5-1 and TRBJ2-2; 9 nucleotides line up with TRBD1. Germline V gives CDR1 SGHRS, CDR2 YFSETQ. The CDR3 is 16 amino acids. With V trimmed by 0 bases and J by 5 bases, 5 bases remained unmatched. The CDR3 DNA follows: TGCGCCAGCAGCTTGGCGACAGGGGGTAGGACCGGGGAGCTGTTTTTT. Residues: CASSLATGGRTGELFF.

The chain has TRBV27 and TRBJ2-3; TRBD2 agrees at 11 bases. Per germline, CDR1 MNHEY and CDR2 SMNVEV (reference sequence). The CDR3 extends over 21 amino acids. Trimming removed 5 bases from V and 0 bases from J; junction bases left unmatched: 19. The CDR3 region is CASSPHAGVGTSGSSTDTQYF. The CDR3 DNA is TGTGCCAGCAGTCCACATGCCGGAGTGGGGACTAGCGGAAGCAGCACAGATACGCAGTATTTT.

The chain combines TRBV23-1 with TRBJ1-1, with no clear D. TRBV23-1 is treated as an ORF (open reading frame) with a function not yet certain. The CDR3 sequence is 17 residues long. Trimming shortened V by 4 bases and J by 0 bases, and 18 bases separated the two germline ends. In DNA form, the CDR3 reads TGCGCCAGCAGTCCCCCCCGCAACGGTTTGGTGAACACTGAAGCTTTCTTT. It translates to CASSPPRNGLVNTEAFF.

This chain connects TRBV5-1 to TRBJ1-1; D is perhaps TRBD1 (6 bases). Germline V CDR1 and CDR2: SGHRS, YFSETQ. Trimming shortened V by 4 bases and J by 1 base, and 14 bases separated the two germline ends. This CDR3 comprises 15 residues. The CDR3 DNA reads TGCGCCAGCAGCCACTACCGGGACAAGAACACTGAAGCTTTCTTT. Residues: CASSHYRDKNTEAFF.

V gene TRBV5-1 combines with J gene TRBJ2-3, with 7 nucleotides matching TRBD2. After removal of 6 bases from V and 2 bases from J, the junction contained 6 bases not matched to a gene. Germline CDR1 and CDR2: SGHRS and YFSETQ. CDR3 size: 14 residues. The CDR3 coding sequence is TGCGCCAGCAACAGCGGGGATATCACAGATACGCAGTATTTT. Its protein is CASNSGDITDTQYF.

The CDR3 loop reads CASGQISNQPQHF. DNA of the CDR3: TGTGCCAGCGGGCAGATAAGCAATCAGCCCCAGCATTTT. The rearrangement links TRBV2 to TRBJ1-5; unclear D gene. This CDR3 spans 13 amino acids. Germline V lookup: CDR1 SNHLY, CDR2 FYNNEI. Trimming stripped 8 bases from V and 1 base from J, with 9 bases between.

The rearrangement uses TRBV5-1 and TRBJ2-1; TRBD2 agrees at 9 bases. CDR3 length: 16 amino acids. V was clipped by 4 bases and J by 1 base; unmatched bases: 6. Germline V gene data show CDR1 as SGHRS and CDR2 as YFSETQ. The CDR3 reads CASSPRLADSYNEQFF. In DNA form, the CDR3 reads TGCGCCAGCAGCCCGCGACTAGCGGATTCCTACAATGAGCAGTTCTTC. Looking up the rest from reference TRBV5-1 and TRBJ2-1 gives the full variable domain: KAGVTQTPRYLIKTRGQQVTLSCSPISGHRSVSWYQQTPGQGLQFLFEYFSETQRNKGNFPGRFSGRQFSNSRSEMNVSTLELGDSALYLCASSPRLADSYNEQFFGPGTRLTVL.

The chain combines TRBV6-4 with TRBJ2-3; 7 bases match TRBD1. Trimming took 6 bases from V and 5 from J; bases not matched to a gene: 17. The CDR3 consists of 17 residues. Germline V gene sequence: CDR1 MRHNA, CDR2 SNTAGT. The CDR3 DNA reads as TGTGCCAGCAGCCTATATCCCCGGGACAGAGTGTTAGATACGCAGTATTTT. It specifies CASSLYPRDRVLDTQYF.

This clone was observed once. CDR3: CASSVLPTEGYEQYF. CDR3 DNA: TGTGCCAGCAGCGTCCTACCAACGGAGGGCTACGAGCAGTACTTC. The chain couples TRBV4-2 to TRBJ2-7; D may be TRBD2 (6 bases). Germline V gene sequence: CDR1 LGHNA, CDR2 YNFKEQ. The CDR3 has 15 residues. V was pared by 5 bases and J by 3 bases, with 17 bases between.

About this clone: One junction end does not reproduce the germline sequence, and a read error may be involved. The V and J genes are TRBV28 and TRBJ1-1; no clear D gene. Germline-derived CDR1 and CDR2 are MDHEN and SYDVKM. This CDR3 has 13 residues. This chain's CDR3 is CASSLGIQVGSFF. CDR3 DNA sequence: TGTGCCAGCAGTTTAGGAATCCAGGTTGGGTCTTTTTTT.

The chain carries TRBV13 and TRBJ2-7, with 10 nucleotides matching TRBD1. Germline-derived CDR1 and CDR2 are PRHDT and FYEKMQ (reference sequence). The CDR3 runs to 16 residues. Trimming at V came to 1 base and at J to 4 bases, leaving 7 bases not matched to a gene. CDR3 amino acids: CASSLEGQGKSYEQYF. CDR3 nucleotide sequence: TGTGCCAGCAGCTTAGAGGGACAGGGGAAAAGTTACGAGCAGTACTTC.

CDR3 loop: CASSLGSYTQYF. CDR3 nucleotide sequence: TGTGCCAGCAGTTTGGGCTCCTATACGCAGTATTTT. This sequence joins TRBV28 and TRBJ2-3; D remains unclear. The CDR3 length is 12 residues. Per the germline V gene, CDR1 is MDHEN and CDR2 is SYDVKM. V gave up 3 bases and J gave up 7 bases, with 8 bases separating them.

The chain recombines TRBV30 with TRBJ2-3; D is undetermined. Per the germline V gene, CDR1 is GTSNPN and CDR2 is SVGIG (reference sequence). The CDR3 totals 14 residues. The V and J ends lost 5 bases and 0 bases respectively, with 12 bases between them. CDR3 sequence: CAWSKLTSTDTQYF. CDR3 bases: TGTGCCTGGTCAAAGTTGACAAGCACAGATACGCAGTATTTT.

This rearrangement joins TRBV10-3 to TRBJ1-2; 11 bases are shared with TRBD1. The ends lost 6 bases at V and 3 bases at J; junction bases unmatched: 6. CDR1 and CDR2 (germline): ENHRY, SYGVKD. This CDR3 has 15 residues. The CDR3 DNA is TGTGCCATCAGCACCCGGACAGGGGGCGACTATGGCTACACCTTC. Protein: CAISTRTGGDYGYTF.

The rearrangement links TRBV5-5 to TRBJ2-7; 7 bases are a match to TRBD1. CDR1 and CDR2 from the germline V gene are SGHKS and YYEKEE (reference sequence). The CDR3 runs to 15 residues. V gave up 2 bases and J gave up 2 bases; unmatched junction bases: 7. CDR3 protein: CASSFPRDRTYEQYF. The CDR3, as DNA: TGTGCCAGCAGCTTCCCCCGGGACAGAACCTACGAGCAGTACTTC.

CDR3 DNA sequence: TGTGCCAGCAGCCCGAACCTAGCGGGAGTCACAGATACGCAGTATTTT. Translated: CASSPNLAGVTDTQYF. The V and J genes are TRBV7-9 and TRBJ2-3, with 10 bases fitting TRBD2. V lost 5 bases and J lost 2; bases outside the gene matches: 7. CDR3 length: 16 amino acids. Germline CDR1 and CDR2: SEHNR and FQNEAQ (reference sequence).

The chain uses TRBV6-5 and TRBJ1-1; 9 nucleotides align to TRBD1. The CDR3 runs to 13 residues. Germline CDR1 and CDR2: MNHEY and SVGAGI. V shed 7 bases and J 3 bases; nucleotides not matched to a gene: 3. The CDR3 DNA reads TGTGCCAGCAAGGACAGGGGAGACACTGAAGCTTTCTTT. Encoded protein: CASKDRGDTEAFF.

The chain employs TRBV10-1 and TRBJ2-2; D perhaps matches TRBD1 (5 bases). Trimming left V 7 bases short and J 4 bases short, with 7 bases between. The CDR3 has 12 amino acids. Per germline, CDR1 WNHNN and CDR2 SYGVQD (reference sequence). The CDR3 sequence is CASKGSTGELFF. The CDR3, as DNA: TGCGCCAGCAAGGGGTCCACCGGGGAGCTGTTTTTT.

J is TRBJ1-5 and V is TRBV6-5, with D perhaps matching TRBD1 (6 bases). Trimming stripped 5 bases from V and 6 bases from J, with 8 bases between. Looked up from germline, CDR1 is MNHEY and CDR2 is SVGAGI. The CDR3 loop spans 12 amino acids. This chain's CDR3 is CASSATGQPQHF. CDR3 in DNA: TGTGCCAGCAGTGCGACAGGTCAGCCCCAGCATTTT.

The gene calls are TRBV27 and TRBJ2-3, with 9 bases identical to TRBD2. Germline V gene lookup returns CDR1 MNHEY and CDR2 SMNVEV (reference sequence). V lost 5 bases to trimming and J lost 3 bases; unmatched junction nucleotides: 6. The CDR3 totals 15 residues. Written as DNA, the CDR3 is TGTGCCAGCAGTATGACTAGCGGCCTGACAGATACGCAGTATTTT. This encodes CASSMTSGLTDTQYF.

This clone showed up just once. The V gene is TRBV6-1, the J gene TRBJ2-7, with a possible D match to TRBD1 (6 bases). The length of the CDR3 is 15 residues. Trimming removed 2 bases at V and 6 bases at J, with 17 bases between. Germline-derived CDR1 and CDR2 are MNHNS and SASEGT. In DNA, the CDR3 is TGTGCCAGCAGTGAATATGGTGTCAGGGGTCCCGAGCAGTACTTC. Protein product: CASSEYGVRGPEQYF.

The chain is built from TRBV5-6 and TRBJ1-5; a weak D match, TRBD1 (5 bases). The V end lost 3 bases, the J end lost 3 bases, and 10 bases lay between the germline ends. CDR3 length: 14 amino acids. In germline, CDR1 is SGHDT, CDR2 YYEEEE. The CDR3 loop reads CASSSTVDNQPQHF. Here the CDR3 DNA reads TGTGCCAGCAGCTCGACAGTAGACAATCAGCCCCAGCATTTT. The full variable domain, with the rest looked up from reference TRBV5-6 and TRBJ1-5, is DAGVTQSPTHLIKTRGQQVTLRCSPKSGHDTVSWYQQALGQGPQFIFQYYEEEERQRGNFPDRFSGHQFPNYSSELNVNALLLGDSALYLCASSSTVDNQPQHFGDGTRLSIL.

The CDR3 DNA reads as TGCGCCAGCAGCAGCTTCTACGGACTAGCGGGGCACAATGAGCAGTTCTTC. It yields the protein CASSSFYGLAGHNEQFF. V usage is TRBV5-1 and J usage is TRBJ2-1; TRBD2 agrees at 12 bases. V was clipped by 4 bases and J by 5 bases; unmatched bases: 10. Germline lookup yields CDR1 SGHRS and CDR2 YFSETQ. This CDR3 is built from 17 residues.

The rearrangement links TRBV30 to TRBJ2-2, with 7 bases fitting TRBD1. The CDR3 extends over 15 amino acids. The V gene end was trimmed by 5 bases and the J gene end by 5 bases; junction bases not matched to a gene: 11. From germline, CDR1 is GTSNPN and CDR2 SVGIG (reference sequence). As DNA, the CDR3 is TGTGCCTGGCGTCAGAGGGGGCCGGTGACCGGGGAGCTGTTTTTT. It encodes CAWRQRGPVTGELFF.

The chain recombines TRBV15 with TRBJ1-1; D is undetermined. Germline V lookup: CDR1 LNHNV, CDR2 YYDKDF (reference sequence). The V end was cut by 0 bases, the J end by 1 base, with 12 bases between. This CDR3 has 16 residues. The CDR3 bases are TGTGCCACCAGCAGAGATGGGAGAAGCAGGAACACTGAAGCTTTCTTT. This gives the protein CATSRDGRSRNTEAFF.